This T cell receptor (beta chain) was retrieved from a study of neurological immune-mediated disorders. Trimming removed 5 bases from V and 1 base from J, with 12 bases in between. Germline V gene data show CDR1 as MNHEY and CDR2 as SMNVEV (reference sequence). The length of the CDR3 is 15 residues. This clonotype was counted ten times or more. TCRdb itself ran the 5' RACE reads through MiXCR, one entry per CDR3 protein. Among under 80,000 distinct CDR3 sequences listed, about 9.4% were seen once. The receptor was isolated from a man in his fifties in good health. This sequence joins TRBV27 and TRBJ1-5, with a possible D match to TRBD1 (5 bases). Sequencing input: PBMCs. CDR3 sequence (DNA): TGTGCCAGCAGTAACCAGGGAGGAAGCAATCAGCCCCAGCATTTT. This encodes CASSNQGGSNQPQHF.